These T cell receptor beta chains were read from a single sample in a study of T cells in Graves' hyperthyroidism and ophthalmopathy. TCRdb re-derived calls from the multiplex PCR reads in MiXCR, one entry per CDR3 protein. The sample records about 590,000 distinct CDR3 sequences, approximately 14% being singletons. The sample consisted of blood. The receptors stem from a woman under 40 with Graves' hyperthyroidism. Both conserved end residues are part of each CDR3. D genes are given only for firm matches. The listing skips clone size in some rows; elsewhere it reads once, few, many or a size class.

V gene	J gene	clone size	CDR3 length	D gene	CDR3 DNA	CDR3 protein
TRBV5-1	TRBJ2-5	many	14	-	TGCGCCAGCAGCTTGAGGTCCCAGTTGGAGACCCAGTACTTC	CASSLRSQLETQYF
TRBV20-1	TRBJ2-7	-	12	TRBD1	TGCAGTGCTAGCTCGACAGGGCCCGAGCAGTACTTC	CSASSTGPEQYF
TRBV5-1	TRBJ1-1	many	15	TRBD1	TGCGCCAGCAGCTTAACAGGGGGAGGACTCACTGAAGCTTTCTTT	CASSLTGGGLTEAFF
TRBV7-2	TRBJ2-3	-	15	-	TGTGCCAGCAGCTTAGCTAGATTTAGCACAGATACGCAGTATTTT	CASSLARFSTDTQYF
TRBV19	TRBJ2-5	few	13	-	TGTGCCAGTAGCTGGGGGTTAGAAGAGACCCAGTACTTC	CASSWGLEETQYF
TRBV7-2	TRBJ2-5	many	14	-	TGTGCCAGCAGCTTAAACCCCGGACAAGAGACCCAGTACTTC	CASSLNPGQETQYF
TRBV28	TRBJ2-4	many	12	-	TGTGCCAGCAGTTTAAGTGGCAACATTCAGTACTTC	CASSLSGNIQYF
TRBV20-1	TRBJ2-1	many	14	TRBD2	TGCAGTGCTAGTATCGCGGGAGGGTCGCGGGAGCAGTTCTTC	CSASIAGGSREQFF
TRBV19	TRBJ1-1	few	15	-	TGTGCCAGTAGTATTTCCGGGGGAACGAACACTGAAGCTTTCTTT	CASSISGGTNTEAFF
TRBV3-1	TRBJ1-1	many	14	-	TGTGCCAGCAGCCATGATCAAGTGAACACTGAAGCTTTCTTT	CASSHDQVNTEAFF
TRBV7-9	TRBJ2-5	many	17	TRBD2	TGTGCCAGCAGCTCCGGGTTATGGGGGACTAGCCTAGAGACCCAGTACTTC	CASSSGLWGTSLETQYF
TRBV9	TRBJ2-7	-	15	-	TGTGCCAGCAGCGCCGGGACTTCCTACCCGTACGAGCAGTACTTC	CASSAGTSYPYEQYF
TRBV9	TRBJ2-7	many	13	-	TGTGCCAGCAGCCCGGGGACCTTCCGCGAGCAGTACTTC	CASSPGTFREQYF
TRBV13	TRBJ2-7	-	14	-	TGTGCCAGCAGCTCCTTACTTAATCTTGGCGAGCAGTACTTC	CASSSLLNLGEQYF
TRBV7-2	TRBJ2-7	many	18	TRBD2	TGTGCCAGCAGCCAGACCGTCCTTAGCGGGAGGACCTCCTACGAGCAGTACTTC	CASSQTVLSGRTSYEQYF
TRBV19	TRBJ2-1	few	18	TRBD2	TGTGCCAGTAGTATAGCCCCGGGACTAGCGGGACACTACAATGAGCAGTTCTTC	CASSIAPGLAGHYNEQFF
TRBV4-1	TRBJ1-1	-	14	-	TGCGCCAGCAATACGGGCCGGGAGGGCACTGAAGCTTTCTTT	CASNTGREGTEAFF
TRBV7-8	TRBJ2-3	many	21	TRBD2	TGTGCCAGCAGCTTAGCGCAAGAGGCTAGCGGGAGGCCCCGTTGGACAGATACGCAGTATTTT	CASSLAQEASGRPRWTDTQYF
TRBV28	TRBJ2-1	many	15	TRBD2	TGTGCCAGCAGTCGTGGACTAGCGGGGCTCAATGAGCAGTTCTTC	CASSRGLAGLNEQFF
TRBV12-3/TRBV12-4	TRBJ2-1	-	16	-	TGTGCCAGCAGTTTAGGGTTCGGAAAGGGAAGCAGTGAGCAGTTCTTC	CASSLGFGKGSSEQFF
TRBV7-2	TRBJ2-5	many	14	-	TGTGCCAGCAGTCCCCCCCCGCGTGGAGAGACCCAGTACTTC	CASSPPPRGETQYF
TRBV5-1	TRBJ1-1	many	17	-	TGCGCCAGCAGCTTGGCCAATTGGGGGGGCCCGAACACTGAAGCTTTCTTT	CASSLANWGGPNTEAFF
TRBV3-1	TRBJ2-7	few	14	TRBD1	TGTGCCAGCAGACCCGGACAGGGGGCCGTGGAGCAGTACTTC	CASRPGQGAVEQYF
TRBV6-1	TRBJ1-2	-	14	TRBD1	TGTGCCAGCAAGGCAGGGGGAGGGGACTATGGCTACACCTTC	CASKAGGGDYGYTF
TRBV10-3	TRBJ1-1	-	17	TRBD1	TGTGCCATCAGTGAGGGACAGGGAGGGAAGATGAACACTGAAGCTTCCTTT	CAISEGQGGKMNTEASF
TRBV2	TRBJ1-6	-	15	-	TGTGCCAGCAGTGAACAGGGCTTCGCTAATTCACCCCTCCACTTT	CASSEQGFANSPLHF
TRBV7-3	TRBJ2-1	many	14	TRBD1	TGTGCCAGCAGTCGCATGCCAGGGGGAGATGAGCAGTTCTTC	CASSRMPGGDEQFF
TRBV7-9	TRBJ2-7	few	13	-	TGTGCCAGCAGCGGCCGAGGGGCGAGTGAGCAGTACTTC	CASSGRGASEQYF
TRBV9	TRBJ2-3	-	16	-	TGTGCCAGCAGCGTAGCTCCCCAGGGTGGCACAGATACGCAGTATTTT	CASSVAPQGGTDTQYF
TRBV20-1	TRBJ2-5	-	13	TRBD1	TGCAGTGCTCAGGACAGGGCGGGGGAGACCCAGTACTTC	CSAQDRAGETQYF
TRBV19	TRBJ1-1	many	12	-	TGTGCCAGTAGTATAGATCCAGGGGAAGCTTTCTTT	CASSIDPGEAFF
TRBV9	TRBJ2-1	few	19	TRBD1	TGTGCCAGCACCGGGGGACAGGGGGCGCTTGGACTAGGACTTATAGAGCAGTTCTTC	CASTGGQGALGLGLIEQFF
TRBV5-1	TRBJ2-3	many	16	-	TGCGCCAGCAGCTTGGCCGGGGCGGGTGGAACAGATACGCAGTATTTT	CASSLAGAGGTDTQYF
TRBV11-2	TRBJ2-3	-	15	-	TGTGCCAGCAGCTTAGATTGGGGCAGCACAGATACGCAGTATTTT	CASSLDWGSTDTQYF
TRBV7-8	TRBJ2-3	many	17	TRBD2	TGTGCCAGCAGCTTAGAGATAGCGGGAGGTAACCTAGATACGCAGTATTTT	CASSLEIAGGNLDTQYF
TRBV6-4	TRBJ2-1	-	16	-	TGTGCCAGCAGCGCAGGGTGGTCTAGCTCCTACAATGAGCAGTTCTTC	CASSAGWSSSYNEQFF
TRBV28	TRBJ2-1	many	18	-	TGTGCCACCGCTACGGGGAGGGGGAGGGCCTCCCCAAACAATGAGCAGTTCTTC	CATATGRGRASPNNEQFF
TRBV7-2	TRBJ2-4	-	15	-	TGTGCCAGCAGCTTGAGTGTACTACCCGGGGACATTCAGTACTTC	CASSLSVLPGDIQYF
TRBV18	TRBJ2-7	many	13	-	TGTGCCAGCTCACCAACTTCAGGGAACGAGCAGTACTTC	CASSPTSGNEQYF
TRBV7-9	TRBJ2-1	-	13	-	TGTGCCAGCAGCTTAGCTAGTTCCAATGAGCAGTTCTTC	CASSLASSNEQFF
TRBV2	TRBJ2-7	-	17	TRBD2	TGTGCCAGCAGCGATCTACTTCTAGCGGGAGGGTTCCACGAGCAGTACTTC	CASSDLLLAGGFHEQYF
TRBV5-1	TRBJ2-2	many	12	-	TGCGCCAGCAGCTTCCTCACCGGGGAGCTGTTTTTT	CASSFLTGELFF
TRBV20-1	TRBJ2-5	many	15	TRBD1	TGCAGTGCTAGAGTAGGGACAGGGGACGTGGAGACCCAGTACTTC	CSARVGTGDVETQYF
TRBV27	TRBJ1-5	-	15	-	TGTGCCAGCAGGACACTCGCAGGGGCGGGTCAGCCCCAGCATTTT	CASRTLAGAGQPQHF